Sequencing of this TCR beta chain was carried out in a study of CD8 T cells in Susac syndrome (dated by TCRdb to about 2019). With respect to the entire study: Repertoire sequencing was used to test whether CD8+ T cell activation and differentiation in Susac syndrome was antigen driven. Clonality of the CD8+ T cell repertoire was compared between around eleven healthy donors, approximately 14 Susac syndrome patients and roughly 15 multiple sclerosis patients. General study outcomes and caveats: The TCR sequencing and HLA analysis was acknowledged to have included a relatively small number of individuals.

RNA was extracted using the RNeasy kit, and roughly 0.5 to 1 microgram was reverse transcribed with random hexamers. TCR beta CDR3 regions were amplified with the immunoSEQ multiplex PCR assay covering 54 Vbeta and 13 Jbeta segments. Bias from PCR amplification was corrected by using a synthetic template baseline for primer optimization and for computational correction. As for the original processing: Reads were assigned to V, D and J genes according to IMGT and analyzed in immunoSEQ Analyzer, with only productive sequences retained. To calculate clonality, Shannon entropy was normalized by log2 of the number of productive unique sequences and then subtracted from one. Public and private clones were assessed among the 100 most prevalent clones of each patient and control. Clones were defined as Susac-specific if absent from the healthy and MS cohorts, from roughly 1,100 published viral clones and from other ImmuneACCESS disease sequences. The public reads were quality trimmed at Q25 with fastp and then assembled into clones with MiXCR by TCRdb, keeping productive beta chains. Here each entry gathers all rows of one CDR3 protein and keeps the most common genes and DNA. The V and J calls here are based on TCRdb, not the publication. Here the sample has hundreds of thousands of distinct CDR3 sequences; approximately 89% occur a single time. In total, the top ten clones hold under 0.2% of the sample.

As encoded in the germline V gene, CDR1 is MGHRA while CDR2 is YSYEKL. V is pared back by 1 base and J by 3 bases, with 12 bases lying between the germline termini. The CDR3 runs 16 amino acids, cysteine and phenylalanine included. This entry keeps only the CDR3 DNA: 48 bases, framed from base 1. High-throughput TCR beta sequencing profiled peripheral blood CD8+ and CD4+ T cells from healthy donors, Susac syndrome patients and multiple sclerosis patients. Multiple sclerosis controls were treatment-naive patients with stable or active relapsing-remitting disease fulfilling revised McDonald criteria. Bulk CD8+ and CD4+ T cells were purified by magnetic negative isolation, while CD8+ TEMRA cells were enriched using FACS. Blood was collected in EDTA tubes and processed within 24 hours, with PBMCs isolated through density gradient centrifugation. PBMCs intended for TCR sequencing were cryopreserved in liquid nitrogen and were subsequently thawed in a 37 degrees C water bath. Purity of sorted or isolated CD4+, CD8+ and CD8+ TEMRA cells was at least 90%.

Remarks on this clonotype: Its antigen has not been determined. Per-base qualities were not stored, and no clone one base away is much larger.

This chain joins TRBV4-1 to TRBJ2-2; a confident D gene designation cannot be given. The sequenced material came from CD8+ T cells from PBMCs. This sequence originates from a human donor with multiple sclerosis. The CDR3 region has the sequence CASSQAVHSDTGELFF. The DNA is TGCGCCAGCAGCCAAGCTGTCCACTCGGACACCGGGGAGCTGTTTTTT.